Each of the 13 T cell receptor beta chains below was sequenced from the same sample in a study of T cells in Graves' hyperthyroidism and ophthalmopathy. RNA transcripts gave rise to amplified TCR beta CDR3 regions. The TCR CDR3 was amplified in a first-round RT-PCR using the HTBI primer set. A single record per CDR3 protein comes from TCRdb applying MiXCR to the multiplex PCR reads. This sample has 600,000 or so distinct CDR3 sequences, with about 17% found just once. Specimen: blood. The receptor set was obtained from a woman aged 30 to 39 with Graves' hyperthyroidism.

This clonotype has a handful of counts. The V call is TRBV18, the J call TRBJ1-1, with 8 bases matching TRBD1. J lost 1 base, V lost 2 bases, and 9 bases had no gene match. Per the germline V gene, CDR1 is KGHSH and CDR2 is LQKENI. This CDR3 has 17 residues. The CDR3 region is CASSPGAGGGPNTEAFF. CDR3 sequence (DNA): TGTGCCAGCTCACCAGGTGCAGGGGGCGGTCCGAACACTGAAGCTTTCTTT.

V is TRBV7-9 and J is TRBJ2-7, with D tentatively TRBD1 or TRBD2 (6 bases each). Deletions cut 5 bases from V and 4 bases from J, with 15 bases between. The germline V gene encodes CDR1 SEHNR and CDR2 FQNEAQ (reference sequence). The CDR3 runs 14 residues. CDR3 bases: TGTGCCAGCAGCGTGGGACTCCAGGGGTACGAGCAGTACTTC. Its translation: CASSVGLQGYEQYF.

This clonotype has a count of ten or more. The rearrangement links TRBV7-9 to TRBJ1-2; D perhaps matches TRBD1 (5 bases). CDR1 and CDR2 from the germline V gene are SEHNR and FQNEAQ (reference sequence). The ends were cut back, 3 bases at V and 3 bases at J, with 11 bases in the middle. The CDR3 is 14 amino acids. The CDR3 spells CASSLGGSYYGYTF. As DNA, the CDR3 is TGTGCCAGCAGCTTGGGGGGATCATACTATGGCTACACCTTC.

The chain employs TRBV27 and TRBJ2-1; no firm D call. Trimming removed 7 bases from V and 5 bases from J, with 18 bases in between. The CDR3 is made up of 15 amino acids. Germline loops: CDR1 MNHEY, CDR2 SMNVEV (reference sequence). CDR3 sequence: CASTRGYPRDNEQFF. In DNA, the CDR3 is TGTGCCAGCACCCGAGGCTACCCAAGAGACAATGAGCAGTTCTTC.

This chain connects TRBV28 to TRBJ2-7; 9 bases are shared with TRBD1. Per the germline V gene, CDR1 is MDHEN and CDR2 is SYDVKM. V trimming: 3 bases; J trimming: 3 bases; junction bases outside the gene matches: 6. The CDR3 runs to 15 residues. The CDR3 nucleotides read TGTGCCAGCAGTTTGCCAAACAGGGGGCTCTACGAGCAGTACTTC. Translating it yields CASSLPNRGLYEQYF.

At least ten counts were recorded for this clonotype. The chain is built from TRBV6-2 or TRBV6-3 and TRBJ2-7; 7 bases line up with TRBD1. The CDR3 totals 13 residues. Trimming cost V 4 bases and J 6 bases; bases outside gene matches: 6. Germline CDR1 is MNHEY and CDR2 is SVGEGT. Written as DNA, the CDR3 is TGTGCCAGCAGTTTCGGGACAGCATCCGAGCAGTACTTC. It yields the protein CASSFGTASEQYF.

This clonotype was found many times. This chain links TRBV20-1 with TRBJ2-7; 9 bases line up with TRBD2. CDR1 and CDR2 (germline): DFQATT, SNEGSKA (reference sequence). Trimming at V came to 0 bases and at J to 5 bases, leaving 11 bases not matched to a gene. The CDR3 sequence is 16 residues long. CDR3 amino acids: CSARDRVAGETNEQYF. The CDR3 DNA reads as TGCAGTGCTAGAGATCGGGTAGCGGGAGAAACGAACGAGCAGTACTTC.

This clonotype was observed at least ten times. The CDR3 sequence is CASPTQGGTDTQYF. In DNA, the CDR3 is TGTGCCAGCCCCACCCAAGGGGGCACAGATACGCAGTATTTT. This chain joins TRBV6-1 and TRBJ2-3, with a weak D call TRBD1 (5 bases). Trimming cost V 8 bases and J 1 base, with 13 bases left between them. The germline V gene encodes CDR1 MNHNS and CDR2 SASEGT. This CDR3 has 14 residues.

This clonotype was seen many times. This rearrangement joins TRBV11-2 to TRBJ2-3; tentatively, D is TRBD2 (6 bases). With 8 bases removed from V and 4 bases from J, the gap between germline ends came to 19 bases. CDR3 size: 15 residues. The V gene's germline CDR1 is SGHAT and CDR2 FQNNGV. This chain's CDR3 is CASGPGLRHSDTQYF. Here the CDR3 DNA reads TGTGCCAGCGGACCGGGACTGCGGCACTCAGATACGCAGTATTTT.

This clonotype was counted only a few times. The chain joins TRBV9 to TRBJ1-6; possibly TRBD1 for D (5 bases). V lost 2 bases and J 6 bases, leaving 9 bases between the germline ends. Looked up from germline, CDR1 is SGDLS and CDR2 is YYNGEE. This CDR3 contains 14 residues. The CDR3, as DNA: TGTGCCAGCAGCGTTAGGGGTCTTAATTCACCCCTCCACTTT. This gives the protein CASSVRGLNSPLHF.

The chain is built from TRBV19 and TRBJ2-2, with 7 bases that match TRBD1. This CDR3 contains 14 residues. Per germline, CDR1 LNHDA and CDR2 SQIVND (reference sequence). Trimming took 2 bases from V and 7 from J; bases not matched to a gene: 4. The CDR3 region is CASSITRTGGELFF. The CDR3 region has the DNA TGTGCCAGTAGTATAACCCGGACAGGCGGGGAGCTGTTTTTT. The full variable domain, completed using reference TRBV19 and TRBJ2-2, is DGGITQSPKYLFRKEGQNVTLSCEQNLNHDAMYWYRQDPGQGLRLIYYSQIVNDFQKGDIAEGYSVSREKKESFPLTVTSAQKNPTAFYLCASSITRTGGELFFGEGSRLTVL.

This clonotype was counted ten times or more. The genes are TRBV5-4 and TRBJ2-5, with D unclear. The germline CDR1 and CDR2 sequences are SGHNT and YYREEE (reference sequence). The CDR3 is made up of 12 amino acids. V dropped 7 bases and J dropped 7 bases, with 14 bases sitting between them. CDR3 protein: CASGPPRRTQYF. For the CDR3, the DNA is TGTGCCAGCGGCCCCCCCAGGCGGACCCAGTACTTC. Drawing the rest from reference TRBV5-4 and TRBJ2-5, the complete variable domain is ETGVTQSPTHLIKTRGQQVTLRCSSQSGHNTVSWYQQALGQGPQFIFQYYREEENGRGNFPPRFSGLQFPNYSSELNVNALELDDSALYLCASGPPRRTQYFGPGTRLLVL.

This clonotype turned up a few times. The rearrangement links TRBV25-1 to TRBJ2-7; D gene ambiguous. The CDR3 is made up of 15 amino acids. The V gene lost 6 bases and the J gene lost 0 bases, with 15 bases spanning the gap. CDR1 and CDR2 from the germline V gene are MGHDK and SYGVNS. As DNA, the CDR3 is TGTGCCAGCAGCCCATCGGTGCGAAGCTCCTACGAGCAGTACTTC. Translation gives CASSPSVRSSYEQYF.